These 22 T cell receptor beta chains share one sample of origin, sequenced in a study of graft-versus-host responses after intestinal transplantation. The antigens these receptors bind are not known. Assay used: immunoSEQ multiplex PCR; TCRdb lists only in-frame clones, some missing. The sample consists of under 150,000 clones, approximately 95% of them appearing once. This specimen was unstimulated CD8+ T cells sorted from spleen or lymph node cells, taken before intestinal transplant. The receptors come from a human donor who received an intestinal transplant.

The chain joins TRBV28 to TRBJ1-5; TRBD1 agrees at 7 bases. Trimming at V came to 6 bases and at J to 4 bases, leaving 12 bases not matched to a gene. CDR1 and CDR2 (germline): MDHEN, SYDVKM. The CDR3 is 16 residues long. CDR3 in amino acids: CASRQPGTVENQPQHF. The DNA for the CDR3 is TGTGCCAGCAGGCAACCCGGGACAGTCGAGAATCAGCCCCAGCATTTT.

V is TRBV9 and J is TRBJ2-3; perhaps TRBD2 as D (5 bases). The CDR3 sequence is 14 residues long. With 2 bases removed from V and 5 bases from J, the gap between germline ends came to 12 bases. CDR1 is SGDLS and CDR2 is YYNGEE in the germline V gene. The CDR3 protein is CASSVAGGIDTQYF. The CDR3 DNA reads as TGTGCCAGCAGCGTTGCAGGAGGCATAGATACGCAGTATTTT.

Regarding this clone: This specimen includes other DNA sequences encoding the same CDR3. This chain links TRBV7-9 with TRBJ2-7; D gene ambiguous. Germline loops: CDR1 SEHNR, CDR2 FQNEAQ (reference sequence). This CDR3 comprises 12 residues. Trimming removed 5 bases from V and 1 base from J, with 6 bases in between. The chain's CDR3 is CASSPSSYEQYF. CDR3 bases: TGTGCCAGCAGCCCCTCATCCTACGAGCAGTACTTC. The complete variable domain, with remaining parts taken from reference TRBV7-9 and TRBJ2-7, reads DTGVSQNPRHKITKRGQNVTFRCDPISEHNRLYWYRQTLGQGPEFLTYFQNEAQLEKSRLLSDRFSAERPKGSFSTLEIQRTEQGDSAMYLCASSPSSYEQYFGPGTRLTVT.

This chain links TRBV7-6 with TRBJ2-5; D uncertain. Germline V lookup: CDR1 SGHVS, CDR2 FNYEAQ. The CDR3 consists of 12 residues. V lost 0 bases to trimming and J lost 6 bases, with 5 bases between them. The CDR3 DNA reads TGTGCCAGCAGCTTAGCAGCGAAGACCCAGTACTTC. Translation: CASSLAAKTQYF.

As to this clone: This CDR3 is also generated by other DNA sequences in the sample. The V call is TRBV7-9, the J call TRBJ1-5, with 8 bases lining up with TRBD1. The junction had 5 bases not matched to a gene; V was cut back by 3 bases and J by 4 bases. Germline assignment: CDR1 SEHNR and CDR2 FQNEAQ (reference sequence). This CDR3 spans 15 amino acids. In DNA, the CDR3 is TGTGCCAGCAGCTTGGGGCAGGGGGCAAATCAGCCCCAGCATTTT. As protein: CASSLGQGANQPQHF.

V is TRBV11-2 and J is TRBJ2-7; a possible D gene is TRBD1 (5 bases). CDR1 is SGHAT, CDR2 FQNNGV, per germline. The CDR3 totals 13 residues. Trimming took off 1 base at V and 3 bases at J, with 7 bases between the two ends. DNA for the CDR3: TGTGCCAGCAGCTTAGCAGGGATCTACGAGCAGTACTTC. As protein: CASSLAGIYEQYF.

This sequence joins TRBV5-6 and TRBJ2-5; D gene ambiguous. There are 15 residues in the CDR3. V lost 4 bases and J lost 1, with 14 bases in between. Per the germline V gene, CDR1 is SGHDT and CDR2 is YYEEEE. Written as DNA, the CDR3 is TGTGCCAGCAGCCCATTTTTGAACGTCCAAGAGACCCAGTACTTC. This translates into CASSPFLNVQETQYF.

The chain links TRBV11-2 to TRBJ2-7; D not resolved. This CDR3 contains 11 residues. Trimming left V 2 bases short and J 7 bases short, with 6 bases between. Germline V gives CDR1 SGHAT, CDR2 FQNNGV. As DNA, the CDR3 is TGTGCCAGCAGCTTACTAGGAGAGCAGTACTTC. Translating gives CASSLLGEQYF.

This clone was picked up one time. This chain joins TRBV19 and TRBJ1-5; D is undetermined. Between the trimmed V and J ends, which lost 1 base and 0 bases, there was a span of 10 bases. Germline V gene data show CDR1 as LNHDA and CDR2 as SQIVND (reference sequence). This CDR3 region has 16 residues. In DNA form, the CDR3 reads TGTGCCAGTAGTATAGTTGCAGGCAGTAGCAATCAGCCCCAGCATTTT. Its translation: CASSIVAGSSNQPQHF.

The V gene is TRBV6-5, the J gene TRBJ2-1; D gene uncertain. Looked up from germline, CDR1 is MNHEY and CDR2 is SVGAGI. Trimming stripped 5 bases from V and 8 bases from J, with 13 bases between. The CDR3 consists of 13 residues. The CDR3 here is CASSHTRLHEQFF. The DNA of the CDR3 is TGTGCCAGCAGTCATACTCGGCTCCATGAGCAGTTCTTC.

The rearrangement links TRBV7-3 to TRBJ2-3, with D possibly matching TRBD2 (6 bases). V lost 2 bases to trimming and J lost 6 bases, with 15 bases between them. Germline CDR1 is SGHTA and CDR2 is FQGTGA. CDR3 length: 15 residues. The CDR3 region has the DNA TGTGCCAGCAGCTTACGTCCTAGCGAGGTCGATACGCAGTATTTT. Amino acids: CASSLRPSEVDTQYF.

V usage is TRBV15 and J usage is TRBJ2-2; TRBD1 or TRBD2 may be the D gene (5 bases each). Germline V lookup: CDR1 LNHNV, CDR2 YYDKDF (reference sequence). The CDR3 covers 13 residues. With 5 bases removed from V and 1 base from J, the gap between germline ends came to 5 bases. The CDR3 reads CATSGGNTGELFF. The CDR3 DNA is TGTGCCACCAGCGGGGGGAACACCGGGGAGCTGTTTTTT.

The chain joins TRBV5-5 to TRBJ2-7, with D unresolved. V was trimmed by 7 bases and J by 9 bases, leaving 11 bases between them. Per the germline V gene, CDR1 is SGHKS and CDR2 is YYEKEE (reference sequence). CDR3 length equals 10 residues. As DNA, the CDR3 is TGTGCCAGCTCCCCCCTATCGCAGTACTTC. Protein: CASSPLSQYF. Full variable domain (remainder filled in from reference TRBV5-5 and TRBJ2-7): DAGVTQSPTHLIKTRGQQVTLRCSPISGHKSVSWYQQVLGQGPQFIFQYYEKEERGRGNFPDRFSARQFPNYSSELNVNALLLGDSALYLCASSPLSQYFGPGTRLTVT.

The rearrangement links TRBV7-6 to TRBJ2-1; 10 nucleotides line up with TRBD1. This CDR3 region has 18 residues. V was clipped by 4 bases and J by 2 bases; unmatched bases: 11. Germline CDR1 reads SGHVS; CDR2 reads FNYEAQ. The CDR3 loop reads CASSSGTGAPVTYNEQFF. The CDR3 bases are TGTGCCAGCAGCTCCGGGACAGGGGCGCCCGTCACCTACAATGAGCAGTTCTTC.

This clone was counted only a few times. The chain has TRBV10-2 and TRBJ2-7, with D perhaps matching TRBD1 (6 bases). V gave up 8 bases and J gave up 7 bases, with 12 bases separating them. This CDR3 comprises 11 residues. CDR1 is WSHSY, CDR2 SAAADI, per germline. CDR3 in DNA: TGCGCCAGCTTACAGGGTAATGAGCAGTACTTC. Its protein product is CASLQGNEQYF.

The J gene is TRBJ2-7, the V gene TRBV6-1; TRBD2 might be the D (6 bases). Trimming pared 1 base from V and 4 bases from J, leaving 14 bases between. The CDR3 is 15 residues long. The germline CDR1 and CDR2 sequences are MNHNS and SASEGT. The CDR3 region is CASSEGFGSLYEQYF. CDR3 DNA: TGTGCCAGCAGTGAAGGATTCGGGAGTCTGTACGAGCAGTACTTC.

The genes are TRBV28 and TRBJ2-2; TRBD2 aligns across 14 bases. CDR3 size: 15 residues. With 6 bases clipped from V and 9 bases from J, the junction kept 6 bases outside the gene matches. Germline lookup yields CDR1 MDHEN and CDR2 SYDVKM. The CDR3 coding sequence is TGTGCCAGCAGGACCGGGACTAGCGGGAGTCGGGAGCTGTTTTTT. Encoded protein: CASRTGTSGSRELFF.

The CDR3 region is CASSRPGDAMDTQYF. CDR3 bases: TGTGCCAGCAGCCGGCCGGGGGACGCCATGGATACGCAGTATTTT. V gene TRBV7-9 combines with J gene TRBJ2-3; D perhaps matches TRBD2 (6 bases). V was trimmed by 5 bases and J by 6 bases, leaving 18 bases between them. The germline V gene encodes CDR1 SEHNR and CDR2 FQNEAQ (reference sequence). The CDR3 contains 15 residues.

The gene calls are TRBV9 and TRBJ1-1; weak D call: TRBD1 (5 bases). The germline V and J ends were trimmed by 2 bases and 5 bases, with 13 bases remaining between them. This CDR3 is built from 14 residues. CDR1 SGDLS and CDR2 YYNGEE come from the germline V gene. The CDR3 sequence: CASSVGARGTEAFF. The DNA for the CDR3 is TGTGCCAGCAGCGTGGGCGCTCGGGGGACTGAAGCTTTCTTT. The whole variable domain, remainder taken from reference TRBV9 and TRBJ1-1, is DSGVTQTPKHLITATGQRVTLRCSPRSGDLSVYWYQQSLDQGLQFLIQYYNGEERAKGNILERFSAQQFPDLHSELNLSSLELGDSALYFCASSVGARGTEAFFGQGTRLTVV.

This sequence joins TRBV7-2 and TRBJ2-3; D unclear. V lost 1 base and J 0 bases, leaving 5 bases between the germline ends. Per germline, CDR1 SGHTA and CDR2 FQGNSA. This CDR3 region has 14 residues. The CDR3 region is CASSLGASTDTQYF. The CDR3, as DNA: TGTGCCAGCAGCTTAGGGGCCAGCACAGATACGCAGTATTTT.

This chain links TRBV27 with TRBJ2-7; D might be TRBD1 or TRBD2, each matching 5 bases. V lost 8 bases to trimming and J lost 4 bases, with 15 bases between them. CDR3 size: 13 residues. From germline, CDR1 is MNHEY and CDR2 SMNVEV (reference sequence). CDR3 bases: TGTGCCAGCGTGGGGGTAGGAGGTTACGAGCAGTACTTC. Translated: CASVGVGGYEQYF.

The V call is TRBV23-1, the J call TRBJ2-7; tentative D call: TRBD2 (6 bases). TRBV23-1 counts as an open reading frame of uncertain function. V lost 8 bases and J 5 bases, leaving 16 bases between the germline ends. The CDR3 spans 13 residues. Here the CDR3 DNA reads TGCGCCAGCGGGGGGTCGCAAATCGACGAGCAGTACTTC. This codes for CASGGSQIDEQYF.